Listed below are T cell receptor beta chains from one sample, sequenced in a study of OX40 agonist ivuxolimab in advanced cancers. Here immunoSEQ multiplex PCR was the method, and the copy in TCRdb shows in-frame clones only, minus some. The sample has approximately 88,000 clones, approximately 91% seen once; the top ten hold roughly 0.3%. The sequenced sample was CD4+ or CD8+ T cells sorted from blood, obtained in a trial of the OX40 agonist ivuxolimab. These receptors were taken from an adult with an advanced solid tumor such as melanoma, head and neck, liver or kidney cancer. Each CDR3 is given with its conserved first and last residue. A D gene is named only where the DNA matches it firmly. Expanded clones are given a class, and other clones once, few, many or no size at all.

V gene,CDR3 length,D gene,J gene,clone size,CDR3 protein,CDR3 DNA
TRBV7-2,14,.,TRBJ2-1,.,CASSRDQTYNEQFF,TGTGCCAGCAGCAGGGACCAAACCTACAATGAGCAGTTCTTC
TRBV10-1,18,.,TRBJ2-2,.,CASSESRPGLENTGELFF,TGCGCCAGCAGTGAGTCGAGACCGGGACTTGAGAACACCGGGGAGCTGTTTTTT
TRBV30,17,TRBD1,TRBJ1-4,.,CAWSPGGGFATNEKLFF,TGTGCCTGGAGTCCAGGGGGGGGATTTGCAACTAATGAAAAACTGTTTTTT
TRBV27,16,.,TRBJ2-3,.,CASSSPPRWGMDTQYF,TGTGCCAGCAGTTCCCCCCCTAGATGGGGCATGGATACGCAGTATTTT
TRBV6-6,13,.,TRBJ2-2,.,CASSSRDTGELFF,TGTGCCAGCAGCTCCAGGGACACCGGGGAGCTGTTTTTT
TRBV9,15,.,TRBJ1-1,once,CASSVGAFMNTEAFF,TGTGCCAGCAGCGTAGGGGCCTTCATGAACACTGAAGCTTTCTTT
TRBV2,13,.,TRBJ2-5,.,CASSERGGGTQYF,TGTGCCAGCAGTGAGAGGGGTGGTGGGACCCAGTACTTC
TRBV19,16,.,TRBJ2-3,.,CASRTRSAEDTDTQYF,TGTGCCAGTAGGACACGGAGCGCGGAGGACACAGATACGCAGTATTTT
TRBV19,17,.,TRBJ2-1,.,CASSMGVYRIFNNEQFF,TGTGCCAGTAGTATGGGCGTCTACAGGATTTTTAACAATGAGCAGTTCTTC
TRBV7-2,15,.,TRBJ1-6,.,CASSPPDSYNSPLHF,TGTGCCAGCAGCCCTCCGGACTCCTATAATTCACCCCTCCACTTT
TRBV18,18,TRBD1,TRBJ1-4,.,CASSPTSGQGILNEKLFF,TGTGCCAGCTCACCGACCTCGGGACAGGGTATCTTAAATGAAAAACTGTTTTTT
TRBV7-8,15,TRBD2,TRBJ2-3,.,CASSLLAGGQDTQYF,TGTGCCAGCAGCTTGCTAGCGGGGGGGCAAGATACGCAGTATTTT
TRBV6-1,13,.,TRBJ2-7,few,CASKFQVSYEQYF,TGTGCCAGCAAATTTCAGGTTTCCTACGAGCAGTACTTC
TRBV4-2,16,TRBD2,TRBJ2-1,.,CASSQVSGGANNEQFF,TGTGCCAGCAGCCAAGTAAGCGGGGGGGCCAACAATGAGCAGTTCTTC
TRBV9,13,.,TRBJ1-6,.,CASRADPNSPLHF,TGTGCCAGCAGGGCCGACCCCAATTCACCCCTCCACTTT
TRBV11-2,15,.,TRBJ2-1,.,CASSLRRWTTNEQFF,TGTGCCAGCAGCTTGAGGCGTTGGACCACCAATGAGCAGTTCTTC
TRBV10-2,16,.,TRBJ1-1,.,CASSEVVGQRDTEAFF,TGCGCCAGCAGTGAGGTAGTTGGGCAGCGGGACACTGAAGCTTTCTTT
TRBV4-3,13,.,TRBJ1-2,.,CASSQESWNGYTF,TGCGCCAGCAGCCAAGAATCCTGGAATGGCTACACCTTC
TRBV5-4,17,.,TRBJ2-5,.,CASSLEMGGRFFETQYF,TGTGCCAGCAGCTTAGAAATGGGGGGGCGGTTCTTCGAGACCCAGTACTTC
TRBV2,17,.,TRBJ1-5,.,CASTGGRTTGVAQPQHF,TGTGCCAGCACCGGGGGAAGAACGACAGGAGTTGCTCAGCCCCAGCATTTT
TRBV7-9,17,TRBD1,TRBJ2-5,.,CASSPNRRDRNQETQYF,TGTGCCAGCAGCCCGAACCGCCGGGACAGGAATCAAGAGACCCAGTACTTC
TRBV15,15,TRBD1,TRBJ2-7,.,CATSRDRTGGNEQYF,TGTGCCACCAGCAGAGATCGGACAGGGGGAAACGAGCAGTACTTC
TRBV7-2,13,TRBD2,TRBJ2-7,.,CASRRSGGNEQYF,TGTGCCAGCAGACGAAGCGGGGGCAACGAGCAGTACTTC
TRBV25-1,16,.,TRBJ1-4,.,CASSSPRRGRGEKLFF,TGTGCCAGCAGTTCCCCTAGGCGGGGGCGAGGTGAAAAACTGTTTTTT
TRBV5-4,14,TRBD1,TRBJ1-1,few,CASSLDRAVTEAFF,TGTGCCAGCAGCTTAGACAGGGCGGTCACTGAAGCTTTCTTT
TRBV7-9,16,.,TRBJ1-6,.,CASSLLLTGENSPLHF,TGTGCCAGCAGCCTCCTGCTAACAGGCGAGAATTCACCCCTCCACTTT
TRBV5-1,16,.,TRBJ2-2,.,CASSLADREDTGELFF,TGCGCCAGCAGCTTAGCCGACAGGGAGGACACCGGGGAGCTGTTTTTT
TRBV7-6,14,.,TRBJ1-1,.,CASSLAPILAEAFF,TGTGCCAGCAGCTTAGCGCCGATACTCGCTGAAGCTTTCTTT
TRBV7-8,15,.,TRBJ2-7,.,CASSVGPPSLTEQYF,TGTGCCAGCAGCGTGGGACCACCTTCCCTGACCGAGCAGTACTTC
TRBV10-2,15,TRBD1,TRBJ2-7,few,CASSRQGRYYYEQYF,TGCGCCAGCAGTCGACAGGGCAGATACTACTACGAGCAGTACTTC
TRBV7-7,15,TRBD1,TRBJ1-5,.,CASSFRDRGRQPQHF,TGTGCCAGCAGCTTTAGAGACAGGGGGCGGCAGCCCCAGCATTTT
TRBV5-6,15,.,TRBJ1-1,.,CASSLAPGRNTEAFF,TGTGCCAGCAGCTTGGCGCCGGGTAGAAACACTGAAGCTTTCTTT
TRBV7-2,17,TRBD1,TRBJ2-7,.,CASSLAGGGQGLYEQYF,TGTGCCAGCAGCTTAGCAGGCGGGGGACAGGGGTTGTACGAGCAGTACTTC
TRBV4-2,16,.,TRBJ2-1,.,CASSLGGSRSYNEQFF,TGTGCCAGCAGCCTAGGGGGGTCCCGCTCCTACAATGAGCAGTTCTTC
TRBV5-6,15,.,TRBJ2-2,once,CASSLVGGNTGELFF,TGTGCCAGCAGCTTGGTTGGCGGGAACACCGGGGAGCTGTTTTTT
TRBV27,13,.,TRBJ2-7,.,CASSSERSYEQYF,TGTGCCAGCAGTTCGGAGAGGTCCTACGAGCAGTACTTC
TRBV2,13,.,TRBJ2-5,.,CASRGFKGETQYF,TGTGCCAGCAGGGGGTTCAAGGGAGAGACCCAGTACTTC
TRBV11-3,13,.,TRBJ2-2,.,CASSAPGAGELFF,TGTGCCAGCAGCGCCCCTGGGGCCGGGGAGCTGTTTTTT
TRBV5-6,14,.,TRBJ2-7,.,CASSLALQTYEQYF,TGTGCCAGCAGCTTGGCCTTACAAACCTACGAGCAGTACTTC
TRBV4-1,16,.,TRBJ1-2,few,CASSQEAAPSYYGYTF,TGCGCCAGCAGCCAAGAAGCGGCACCCAGCTACTATGGCTACACCTTC
TRBV19,15,.,TRBJ1-5,.,CASSIVALSNQPQHF,TGTGCCAGTAGTATAGTGGCATTGAGCAATCAGCCCCAGCATTTT
TRBV27,16,.,TRBJ1-4,.,CASSQDRPVLNEKLFF,TGTGCCAGCAGCCAGGATCGACCAGTACTAAATGAAAAACTGTTTTTT
TRBV5-1,16,TRBD1,TRBJ2-5,.,CASSLSPQGARETQYF,TGCGCCAGCAGCTTGTCACCACAGGGGGCGAGGGAGACCCAGTACTTC
TRBV11-2,15,.,TRBJ1-5,.,CASSLEGYGNQPQHF,TGTGCCAGCAGCTTGGAGGGGTATGGCAATCAGCCCCAGCATTTT
TRBV9,14,TRBD1,TRBJ1-3,.,CASSTTGITNTIYF,TGTGCCAGCAGCACGACAGGGATAACTAACACCATATATTTT
TRBV9,15,.,TRBJ2-3,.,CASSLDSLSTDTQYF,TGTGCCAGCTCGCTAGACAGCCTTAGCACAGATACGCAGTATTTT
TRBV6-1,16,.,TRBJ1-2,.,CASSVGSGAGNYGYTF,TGTGCCAGCAGTGTAGGCTCCGGGGCGGGGAACTATGGCTACACCTTC
TRBV6-1,15,TRBD1,TRBJ1-5,.,CASRPGGDSNQPQHF,TGTGCCAGCAGGCCAGGGGGAGATAGCAATCAGCCCCAGCATTTT
TRBV6-1,15,TRBD1,TRBJ1-5,once,CASSENRGGNQPQHF,TGTGCCAGCAGTGAAAACAGGGGCGGGAATCAGCCCCAGCATTTT
TRBV19,15,TRBD1,TRBJ1-5,.,CASSASTGGGQPQHF,TGTGCCAGTAGTGCATCGACAGGGGGGGGTCAGCCCCAGCATTTT